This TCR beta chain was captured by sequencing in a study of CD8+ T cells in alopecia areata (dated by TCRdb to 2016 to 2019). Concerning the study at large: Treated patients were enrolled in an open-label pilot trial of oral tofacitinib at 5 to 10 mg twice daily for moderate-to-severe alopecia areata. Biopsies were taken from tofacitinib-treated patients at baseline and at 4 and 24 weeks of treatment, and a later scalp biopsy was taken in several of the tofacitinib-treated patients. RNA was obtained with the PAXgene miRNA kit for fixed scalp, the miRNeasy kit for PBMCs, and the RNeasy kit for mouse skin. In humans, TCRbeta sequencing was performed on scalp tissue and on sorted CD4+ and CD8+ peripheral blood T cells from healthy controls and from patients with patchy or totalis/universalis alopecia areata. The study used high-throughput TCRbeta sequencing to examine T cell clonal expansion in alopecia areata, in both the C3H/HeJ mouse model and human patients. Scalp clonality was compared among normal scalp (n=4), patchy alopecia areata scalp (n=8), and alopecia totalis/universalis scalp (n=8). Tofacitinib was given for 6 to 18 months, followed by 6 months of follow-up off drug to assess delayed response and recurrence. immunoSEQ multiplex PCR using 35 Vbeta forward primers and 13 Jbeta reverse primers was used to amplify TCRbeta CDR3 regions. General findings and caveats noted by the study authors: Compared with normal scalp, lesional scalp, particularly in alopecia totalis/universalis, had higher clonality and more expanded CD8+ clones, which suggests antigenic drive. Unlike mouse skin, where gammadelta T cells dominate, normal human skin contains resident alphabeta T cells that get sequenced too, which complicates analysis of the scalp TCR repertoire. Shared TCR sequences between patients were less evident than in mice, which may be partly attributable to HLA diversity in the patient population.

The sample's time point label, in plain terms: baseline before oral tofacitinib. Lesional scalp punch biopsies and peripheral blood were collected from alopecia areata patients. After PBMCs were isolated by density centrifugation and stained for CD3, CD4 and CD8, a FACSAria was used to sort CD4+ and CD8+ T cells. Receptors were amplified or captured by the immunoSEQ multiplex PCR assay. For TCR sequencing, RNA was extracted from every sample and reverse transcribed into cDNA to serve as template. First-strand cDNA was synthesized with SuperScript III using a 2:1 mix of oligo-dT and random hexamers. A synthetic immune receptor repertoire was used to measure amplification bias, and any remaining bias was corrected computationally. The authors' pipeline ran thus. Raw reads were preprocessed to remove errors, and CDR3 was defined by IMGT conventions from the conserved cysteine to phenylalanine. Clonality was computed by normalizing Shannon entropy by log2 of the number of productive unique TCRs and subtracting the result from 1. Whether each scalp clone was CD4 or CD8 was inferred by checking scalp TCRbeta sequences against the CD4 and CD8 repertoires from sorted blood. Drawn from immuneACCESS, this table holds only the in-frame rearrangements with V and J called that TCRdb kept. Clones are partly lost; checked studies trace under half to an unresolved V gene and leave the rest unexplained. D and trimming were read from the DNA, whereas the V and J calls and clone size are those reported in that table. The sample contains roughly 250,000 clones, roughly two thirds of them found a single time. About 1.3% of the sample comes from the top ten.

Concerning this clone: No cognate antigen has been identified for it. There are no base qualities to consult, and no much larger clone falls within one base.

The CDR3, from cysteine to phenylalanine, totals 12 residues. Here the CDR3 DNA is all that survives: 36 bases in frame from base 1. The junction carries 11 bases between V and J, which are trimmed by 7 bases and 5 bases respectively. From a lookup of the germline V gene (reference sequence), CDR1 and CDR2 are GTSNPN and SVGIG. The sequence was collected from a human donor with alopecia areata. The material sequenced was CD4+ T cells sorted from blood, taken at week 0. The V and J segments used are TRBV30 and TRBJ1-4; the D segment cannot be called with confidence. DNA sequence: TGTGCCTTAAACAGCGGGAATGAAAAACTGTTTTTT. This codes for CALNSGNEKLFF.